These T cell receptor beta chains were read from a single sample in a study of blood T cell repertoires in COVID-19. Some clones are missing from TCRdb's copy, which holds only in-frame ones; the method was immunoSEQ multiplex PCR. The sample records hundreds of thousands of clones, roughly 89% being singletons. Sequencing input: peripheral blood. These receptors all come from a young woman with active or convalescent COVID-19. Each CDR3 is given with its conserved first and last residue. Each record gives: J gene, D gene, clone size, V gene, CDR3 protein, CDR3 DNA. The D gene is left open where the match is weak. Some rows have no size entry. The others give once, few or many, or a class for an expanded clone.

J: TRBJ1-4
D: TRBD1
size: -
V: TRBV5-5
CDR3: CASSPMTGVTEKLFF
DNA: TGTGCCAGCAGCCCCATGACAGGGGTCACAGAAAAACTGTTTTTT

J: TRBJ2-1
D: -
size: -
V: TRBV2
CDR3: CASRGGSPNEQFF
DNA: TGTGCCAGCAGGGGGGGATCTCCCAATGAGCAGTTCTTC

J: TRBJ2-1
D: TRBD2
size: -
V: TRBV27
CDR3: CASSLPGLAGGTYNEQFF
DNA: TGTGCCAGCAGTTTACCGGGACTAGCGGGAGGGACCTACAATGAGCAGTTCTTC

J: TRBJ1-4
D: -
size: -
V: TRBV5-4
CDR3: CAGHNATNEKLFF
DNA: TGTGCCGGGCATAATGCAACTAATGAAAAACTGTTTTTT

J: TRBJ2-7
D: -
size: -
V: TRBV30
CDR3: CAWGRGYEQYF
DNA: TGTGCCTGGGGAAGGGGCTACGAGCAGTACTTC

J: TRBJ2-3
D: -
size: many
V: TRBV6-2/TRBV6-3
CDR3: CASSYSSESDTQYF
DNA: TGTGCCAGCAGTTATTCCTCGGAGTCGGATACGCAGTATTTT

J: TRBJ2-7
D: TRBD1
size: few
V: TRBV6-6
CDR3: CASSYGRGLEQYF
DNA: TGTGCCAGCAGTTACGGCAGGGGGCTCGAGCAGTACTTC

J: TRBJ2-5
D: TRBD2
size: -
V: TRBV5-6
CDR3: CASSLGREGLQETQYF
DNA: TGTGCCAGCAGCCTCGGGCGGGAGGGGCTCCAAGAGACCCAGTACTTC

J: TRBJ2-7
D: -
size: -
V: TRBV6-5
CDR3: CASSYGEVTGGNEQYF
DNA: TGTGCCAGCAGTTACGGGGAGGTAACAGGAGGGAACGAGCAGTACTTC

J: TRBJ2-7
D: TRBD2
size: -
V: TRBV7-2
CDR3: CASSLAGAGSYEQYF
DNA: TGTGCCAGCAGCTTAGCGGGAGCGGGAAGCTACGAGCAGTACTTC

J: TRBJ2-7
D: -
size: few
V: TRBV25-1
CDR3: CASSESDSGLTYEQYF
DNA: TGTGCCAGCAGTGAATCTGATAGCGGATTAACCTACGAGCAGTACTTC

J: TRBJ2-2
D: TRBD1
size: -
V: TRBV5-1
CDR3: CASSLAPTGLSTGELFF
DNA: TGCGCCAGCAGCTTGGCTCCGACAGGGTTAAGCACCGGGGAGCTGTTTTTT

J: TRBJ1-1
D: TRBD1
size: -
V: TRBV7-2
CDR3: CASFRGFGEAFF
DNA: TGTGCCAGCTTCAGGGGGTTTGGGGAAGCTTTCTTT

J: TRBJ2-7
D: -
size: -
V: TRBV6-5
CDR3: CASSPKSGPLEYF
DNA: TGTGCCAGCAGCCCAAAATCTGGCCCTCTTGAGTACTTC

J: TRBJ1-6
D: -
size: -
V: TRBV7-2
CDR3: CASSLRDTYSPLHF
DNA: TGTGCCAGCAGCTTACGGGACACTTATTCACCCCTCCACTTT

J: TRBJ1-2
D: TRBD1
size: -
V: TRBV6-1
CDR3: CASSVSTGNIQRGYTF
DNA: TGTGCCAGCAGTGTTTCGACAGGGAACATACAAAGGGGCTACACCTTC

J: TRBJ1-4
D: -
size: -
V: TRBV19
CDR3: CASSIYATNEKLFF
DNA: TGTGCCAGTAGTATCTATGCAACTAATGAAAAACTGTTTTTT

J: TRBJ1-1
D: TRBD1
size: -
V: TRBV28
CDR3: CASNGQGLPNTEAFF
DNA: TGTGCCAGCAACGGACAGGGTCTCCCGAACACTGAAGCTTTCTTT

J: TRBJ2-5
D: -
size: -
V: TRBV28
CDR3: CASRTGRMETQYF
DNA: TGTGCCAGCAGGACAGGGAGGATGGAGACCCAGTACTTC

J: TRBJ2-1
D: -
size: -
V: TRBV19
CDR3: CASSIDRGLSYNEQFF
DNA: TGTGCCAGTAGTATCGACAGGGGACTATCCTACAATGAGCAGTTCTTC

J: TRBJ1-4
D: -
size: -
V: TRBV27
CDR3: CASSPLLGGLGEKLFF
DNA: TGTGCCAGCAGCCCCTTACTTGGGGGACTAGGTGAAAAACTGTTTTTT

J: TRBJ2-3
D: -
size: -
V: TRBV10-3
CDR3: CAISEILPGEEDTDTQYF
DNA: TGTGCCATCAGTGAAATTCTGCCGGGGGAGGAAGACACAGATACGCAGTATTTT

J: TRBJ2-3
D: TRBD2
size: -
V: TRBV10-2
CDR3: CASSEAASGEYF
DNA: TGCGCCAGCAGTGAAGCGGCTAGCGGGGAGTATTTT

J: TRBJ1-2
D: TRBD1
size: -
V: TRBV25-1
CDR3: CASSDPGTGTSNYGYTF
DNA: TGTGCCAGCAGTGATCCCGGGACAGGGACTTCTAACTATGGCTACACCTTC

J: TRBJ2-7
D: -
size: -
V: TRBV28
CDR3: CASSPDWTSSYEQYF
DNA: TGTGCCAGCAGCCCGGATTGGACAAGCTCCTACGAGCAGTACTTC

J: TRBJ2-1
D: -
size: -
V: TRBV3-1/TRBV3-2
CDR3: CASSGRVAAYSYNEQFF
DNA: TGTGCCAGCAGCGGGCGGGTGGCGGCATACTCCTACAATGAGCAGTTCTTC

J: TRBJ1-5
D: -
size: -
V: TRBV6-5
CDR3: CASTQGGRGQPQHF
DNA: TGTGCCAGCACCCAAGGGGGTAGGGGTCAGCCCCAGCATTTT

J: TRBJ2-7
D: TRBD1
size: -
V: TRBV6-5
CDR3: CATYRTGGFHEQYF
DNA: TGTGCCACTTACCGGACAGGGGGTTTTCACGAGCAGTACTTC

J: TRBJ2-2
D: TRBD2
size: -
V: TRBV10-3
CDR3: CVIRLSGTSPTGELFF
DNA: TGTGTCATCAGATTATCGGGGACTAGCCCAACCGGGGAGCTGTTTTTT

J: TRBJ2-7
D: TRBD1
size: -
V: TRBV5-1
CDR3: CASSLDWTGYEQYF
DNA: TGCGCCAGCAGCTTAGATTGGACAGGATACGAGCAGTACTTC

J: TRBJ2-7
D: TRBD1
size: once
V: TRBV18
CDR3: CASSQDRVGSEQYF
DNA: TGTGCCAGCTCGCAAGACAGGGTAGGCAGCGAGCAGTACTTC

J: TRBJ2-5
D: TRBD2
size: -
V: TRBV2
CDR3: CASSEGGLAGNLGETQYF
DNA: TGTGCCAGCAGTGAAGGTGGTCTAGCGGGAAACCTCGGGGAGACCCAGTACTTC

J: TRBJ1-1
D: -
size: -
V: TRBV5-1
CDR3: CASRYRTVLGTANTEAFF
DNA: TGCGCCAGCAGATATAGGACAGTCCTCGGCACGGCGAACACTGAAGCTTTCTTT

J: TRBJ2-5
D: -
size: -
V: TRBV9
CDR3: CASSVFGTPQETQYF
DNA: TGTGCCAGCAGCGTTTTCGGGACACCCCAAGAGACCCAGTACTTC

J: TRBJ2-7
D: TRBD2
size: -
V: TRBV19
CDR3: CASSPTLAGVSEQYF
DNA: TGTGCCAGTAGTCCCACCCTAGCGGGGGTCTCCGAGCAGTACTTC

J: TRBJ1-5
D: -
size: -
V: TRBV14
CDR3: CASSPARNQPQHF
DNA: TGTGCCAGCAGCCCTGCCAGAAATCAGCCCCAGCATTTT

J: TRBJ2-5
D: -
size: -
V: TRBV10-2
CDR3: CASRTGGRETQYF
DNA: TGCGCCAGCAGAACCGGGGGAAGGGAGACCCAGTACTTC

J: TRBJ1-2
D: TRBD1
size: once
V: TRBV4-1
CDR3: CASSQDRQTGVQGGYTF
DNA: TGCGCCAGCAGCCAAGATCGACAGACAGGGGTTCAGGGTGGCTACACCTTC

J: TRBJ1-5
D: -
size: -
V: TRBV7-8
CDR3: CASSLGAAVYSNQPQHF
DNA: TGTGCCAGCAGCTTAGGAGCGGCAGTGTATAGCAATCAGCCCCAGCATTTT

J: TRBJ2-2
D: -
size: -
V: TRBV6-1
CDR3: CASSEGETGELFF
DNA: TGTGCCAGCAGTGAGGGCGAAACCGGGGAGCTGTTTTTT

J: TRBJ1-4
D: TRBD1
size: -
V: TRBV7-8
CDR3: CASSLGGTGSPNEKLFF
DNA: TGTGCCAGCAGCTTAGGGGGGACAGGGTCTCCTAATGAAAAACTGTTTTTT

J: TRBJ2-3
D: TRBD1
size: -
V: TRBV10-3
CDR3: CAIRTTGADTQYF
DNA: TGTGCCATCAGGACCACAGGGGCAGATACGCAGTATTTT

J: TRBJ1-6
D: -
size: once
V: TRBV6-5
CDR3: CASTSLGGGNSPLHF
DNA: TGTGCCAGCACTTCTCTAGGGGGTGGGAATTCACCCCTCCACTTT

J: TRBJ1-5
D: -
size: -
V: TRBV6-1
CDR3: CASSEDQGWGQPQHF
DNA: TGTGCCAGCAGTGAAGACCAGGGTTGGGGTCAGCCCCAGCATTTT

J: TRBJ1-5
D: TRBD1
size: few
V: TRBV12-3/TRBV12-4
CDR3: CASVDRANQPQHF
DNA: TGTGCCAGCGTTGACAGGGCCAATCAGCCCCAGCATTTT

J: TRBJ1-6
D: TRBD1
size: -
V: TRBV27
CDR3: CASSAQGVRTPYTSPLHF
DNA: TGTGCCAGCAGTGCACAGGGGGTCCGGACCCCCTATACTTCACCCCTCCACTTT

J: TRBJ2-1
D: TRBD2
size: -
V: TRBV7-9
CDR3: CASSLEEGLGTSNEQFF
DNA: TGTGCCAGCAGCTTAGAGGAAGGACTAGGGACCTCCAATGAGCAGTTCTTC

J: TRBJ2-3
D: -
size: -
V: TRBV27
CDR3: CASSPWTGEGDTQYF
DNA: TGTGCCAGCAGTCCCTGGACGGGAGAAGGGGATACGCAGTATTTT